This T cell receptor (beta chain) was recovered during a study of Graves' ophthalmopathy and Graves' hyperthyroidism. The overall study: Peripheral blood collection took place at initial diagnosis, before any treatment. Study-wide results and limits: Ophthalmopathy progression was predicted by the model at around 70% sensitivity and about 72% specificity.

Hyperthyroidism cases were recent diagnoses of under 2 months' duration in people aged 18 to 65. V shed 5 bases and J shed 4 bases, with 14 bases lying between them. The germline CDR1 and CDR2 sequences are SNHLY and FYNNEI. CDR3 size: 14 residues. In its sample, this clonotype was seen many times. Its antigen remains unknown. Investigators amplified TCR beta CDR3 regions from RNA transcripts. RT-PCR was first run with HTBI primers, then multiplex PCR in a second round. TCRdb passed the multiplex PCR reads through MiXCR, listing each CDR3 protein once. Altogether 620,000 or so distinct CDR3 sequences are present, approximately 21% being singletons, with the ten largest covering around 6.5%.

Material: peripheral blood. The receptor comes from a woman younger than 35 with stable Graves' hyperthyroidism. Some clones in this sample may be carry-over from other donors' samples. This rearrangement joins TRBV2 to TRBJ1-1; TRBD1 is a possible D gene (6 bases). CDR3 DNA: TGTGCCAGCAGTCGAGAGGGGGGCTTCACTGAAGCTTTCTTT. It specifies CASSREGGFTEAFF.